This T cell receptor beta chain originates from a study of response to subunit inactivated influenza vaccine. Study-wide results and caveats: A suggestion made by the authors is that each seasonal influenza vaccination recruits few new T cells.

This CDR3 has 14 amino acids. Germline values: CDR1 SGHRS, CDR2 YFSETQ. V lost 4 bases and J lost 4, with 14 bases in between. This clonotype showed up just a few times. Its antigen remains unidentified. TCRdb reprocessed the RT-PCR reads with MiXCR, giving one entry per CDR3 protein. This repertoire shows around 320,000 distinct CDR3 sequences, about 20% found once; its top ten account for about a tenth. V usage is TRBV5-1 and J usage is TRBJ1-2; perhaps TRBD1 as D (5 bases). Source: PBMCs from blood, taken approximately 20 months after vaccination. This TCR came from a man in his fifties or sixties who received an inactivated influenza vaccine. As DNA, the CDR3 is TGCGCCAGCAGCCCGGGGACGTCGGTCTATGGCTACACCTTC. As protein: CASSPGTSVYGYTF.